These T cell receptor beta chains were read from a single sample in a study of CD8 T cells in Susac syndrome. TCRdb called the immunoSEQ multiplex PCR reads again in MiXCR, with one record for every CDR3 protein. The table lists approximately 160,000 distinct CDR3 sequences, roughly 95% of them singletons. Source material: CD4+ T cells from PBMCs. The receptors shown here come from a human donor with multiple sclerosis. Each CDR3 is given with its conserved first and last residue. D genes are given only for firm matches.

TRBJ2-5,TRBD2,TRBV20-1,13,CSAGDYSQETQYF
TRBJ1-1,-,TRBV11-3,15,CASSLAGQTNTEAFF
TRBJ2-7,TRBD1,TRBV18,16,CASSRITGGGSYEQYF
TRBJ1-5,-,TRBV12-3/TRBV12-4,14,CASSLVGTNQPQHF
TRBJ2-2,-,TRBV7-3,14,CASSFDRDTGELFF
TRBJ2-1,-,TRBV5-1,13,CASSLGGPNEQFF
TRBJ1-1,TRBD1,TRBV18,14,CASSPDRGPTEAFF
TRBJ2-3,TRBD2,TRBV6-2/TRBV6-3,16,CASSYPNLAGPDTQYF
TRBJ2-7,-,TRBV18,15,CASSPRQGNPNEQYF
TRBJ1-5,-,TRBV6-5,13,CASSGQNNQPQHF
TRBJ2-1,TRBD2,TRBV30,14,CAWRGLAGDSEQFF
TRBJ1-4,TRBD1,TRBV29-1,15,CSVSETGTGNEKLFF
TRBJ2-5,-,TRBV6-5,14,CASTQGGSGETQYF
TRBJ2-1,TRBD2,TRBV12-3/TRBV12-4,15,CASSRTSGWGNEQFF
TRBJ2-4,TRBD1,TRBV3-1,14,CASSQVQGANIQYF
TRBJ2-3,TRBD2,TRBV30,17,CAWVGGFSGRSTDTQYF
TRBJ2-1,TRBD2,TRBV5-1,16,CASRQGSSGRWKEQFF
TRBJ1-5,TRBD1,TRBV20-1,13,CSSRGTGVQPQHF
TRBJ2-5,-,TRBV9,14,CASSVNREGETQYF
TRBJ2-1,-,TRBV27,12,CASSLSGDEQFF
TRBJ1-1,-,TRBV27,13,CASQRGETDEAFF
TRBJ1-4,-,TRBV5-1,13,CASSLGGNEKLFF
TRBJ1-1,-,TRBV3-1,14,CASSQRGSDSEAFF
TRBJ2-7,TRBD2,TRBV20-1,13,CSAVVAGVGEQYF
TRBJ2-5,TRBD2,TRBV5-8,16,CASSGILAGGSETQYF
TRBJ2-1,-,TRBV30,14,CAWSAIGGMREQFF
TRBJ1-1,-,TRBV2,13,CASLGAGNTEAFF
TRBJ2-1,TRBD2,TRBV14,15,CASSQVAGPYNEQFF
TRBJ1-3,TRBD1,TRBV7-9,14,CASSPGGAGNTIYF
TRBJ2-7,-,TRBV5-6,15,CASSLQSQYNYEQYF
TRBJ2-5,TRBD2,TRBV6-6,14,CASSYVAGQETQYF
TRBJ2-2,-,TRBV3-1,14,CASSQRERGGELFF
TRBJ2-6,-,TRBV3-1,15,CASSPYLALTAPLTF
TRBJ2-5,-,TRBV5-1,14,CASSLATGQETQYF
TRBJ1-4,TRBD1,TRBV15,16,CATSRTGTGLNEKLFF
TRBJ1-6,-,TRBV3-1,14,CASSQVVYNSPLHF
TRBJ2-1,-,TRBV2,14,CASRGGGPYNEQFF
TRBJ2-4,-,TRBV19,14,CASSPGGTKNIQYF
TRBJ2-6,-,TRBV28,15,CASSLSEAGANVLTF
TRBJ2-3,-,TRBV5-1,15,CASSLPPRGGDTQYF
TRBJ2-3,-,TRBV4-2,15,CASSQDWAVTDTQYF
TRBJ1-5,-,TRBV19,14,CASSPPGLGQPQHF
TRBJ2-7,-,TRBV7-2,15,CASSLTGRVKYEQYF
TRBJ2-5,-,TRBV28,15,CASSLPLTGLETQYF